The 22 T cell receptor beta chains below all came from one sample that was sequenced in a study of blood T cells in healthy people across ages. Through a sample-barcoded 5' primer and a J-beta primer mix, a second PCR was run for 7 to 11 cycles. A single record per CDR3 protein comes from TCRdb applying MiXCR to the 5' RACE reads. The sample shows about 640,000 distinct CDR3 sequences, approximately 50% of them seen only once. Sequencing was done on a sample of blood. Receptors originate from a man aged 60 to 75 in good health.

The genes are TRBV5-1 and TRBJ2-7; possibly TRBD1 for D (6 bases). Germline lookup yields CDR1 SGHRS and CDR2 YFSETQ. Deletions cut 3 bases from V and 5 bases from J, with 12 bases between. The CDR3 covers 13 residues. The CDR3 here is CASSWERDNEQYF. CDR3 in DNA: TGCGCCAGCAGCTGGGAAAGGGACAACGAGCAGTACTTC.

The gene calls are TRBV2 and TRBJ1-2; no clear D gene. Per the germline V gene, CDR1 is SNHLY and CDR2 is FYNNEI. This CDR3 contains 13 residues. V lost 7 bases and J lost 0, with 9 bases in between. The CDR3 here is CASKATANYGYTF. CDR3 DNA: TGTGCCAGCAAAGCCACAGCTAACTATGGCTACACCTTC.

The table lists this clonotype with a count of one. The junction differs from germline at one of its ends, possibly a read error. The chain couples TRBV14 to TRBJ1-2; a possible D gene is TRBD1 (5 bases). The CDR3 totals 15 residues. Germline V CDR1 and CDR2: SGHDN, FVKESK. For the CDR3, the DNA is TGTGCCAGCAGCCAAGGGGCTAGGGGAAACTATGGCTACTCCTTC. This translates into CASSQGARGNYGYSF. Drawing the rest from reference TRBV14 and TRBJ1-2, the complete variable domain is EAGVTQFPSHSVIEKGQTVTLRCDPISGHDNLYWYRRVMGKEIKFLLHFVKESKQDESGMPNNRFLAERTGGTYSTLKVQPAELEDSGVYFCASSQGARGNYGYSFGSGTRLTVV.

The gene calls are TRBV11-2 and TRBJ2-4; 8 nucleotides agree with TRBD1. CDR3 length: 16 residues. In germline, CDR1 is SGHAT, CDR2 FQNNGV. The junction had 14 bases not matched to a gene; V was cut back by 5 bases and J by 8 bases. CDR3 nucleotide sequence: TGTGCCAGCAGCCCCAGGAGGGCAGGGGGCACGGACATTCAGTACTTC. Its translation is CASSPRRAGGTDIQYF.

This sequence joins TRBV10-3 and TRBJ2-4; D perhaps matches TRBD1 (5 bases). This CDR3 comprises 20 residues. Per the germline V gene, CDR1 is ENHRY and CDR2 is SYGVKD. V was cut by 2 bases and J by 0 bases, with 23 bases left in between. CDR3 in DNA: TGTGCCATCAGTGAGGGCGCCGGTGACAGACTGATTGAAGCCAAAAACATTCAGTACTTC. It translates to CAISEGAGDRLIEAKNIQYF.

This chain connects TRBV5-1 to TRBJ1-2; tentatively, D is TRBD1 (5 bases). CDR1 is SGHRS, CDR2 YFSETQ, per germline. Trimming stripped 3 bases from V and 10 bases from J, with 22 bases between. The CDR3 covers 15 residues. This chain's CDR3 is CASSSGTAETRDYTF. The DNA for the CDR3 is TGCGCCAGCAGCTCCGGGACGGCCGAGACTAGGGACTACACCTTC.

This clonotype was counted a single time. This chain joins TRBV12-3 or TRBV12-4 and TRBJ2-5; 10 positions match TRBD2. Losses at the gene ends were 6 bases for V and 11 bases for J; bases not matched to a gene: 18. The CDR3 length is 16 residues. CDR3 sequence (DNA): TGTGCCAGCAGCCCCAGCGGGGGGGCATCCTACAATGAGCAGTACTTC. It codes for CASSPSGGASYNEQYF.

This rearrangement joins TRBV2 to TRBJ1-1, with unresolved D. Germline V gene sequence: CDR1 SNHLY, CDR2 FYNNEI. The CDR3 totals 14 residues. V was trimmed by 3 bases and J by 3 bases, leaving 11 bases between them. In nucleotides, the CDR3 is TGTGCCAGCAGTGACCAAGGAGAAGACACTGAAGCTTTCTTT. Protein sequence: CASSDQGEDTEAFF. Using reference TRBV2 and TRBJ1-1 for the parts outside the CDR3, the full variable domain is EPEVTQTPSHQVTQMGQEVILRCVPISNHLYFYWYRQILGQKVEFLVSFYNNEISEKSEIFDDQFSVERPDGSNFTLKIRSTKLEDSAMYFCASSDQGEDTEAFFGQGTRLTVV.

This clonotype was recorded a few times. This chain uses TRBV7-2 with TRBJ2-7; 7 nucleotides agree with TRBD1. The V gene's germline CDR1 is SGHTA and CDR2 FQGNSA. The CDR3 consists of 16 residues. V lost 5 bases, J lost 1 base, and 11 bases stayed unmatched. The chain's CDR3 is CASSGMVTGSSYEQYF. The CDR3 nucleotides read TGTGCCAGCAGCGGTATGGTGACAGGGTCTTCCTACGAGCAGTACTTC. Using reference TRBV7-2 and TRBJ2-7 for the parts outside the CDR3, the full variable domain is GAGVSQSPSNKVTEKGKDVELRCDPISGHTALYWYRQSLGQGLEFLIYFQGNSAPDKSGLPSDRFSAERTGGSVSTLTIQRTQQEDSAVYLCASSGMVTGSSYEQYFGPGTRLTVT.

The chain has TRBV15 and TRBJ2-1, with 7 bases lining up with TRBD1. The CDR3 is 18 residues long. Germline CDR1 is LNHNV and CDR2 is YYDKDF (reference sequence). Germline trimming cut 3 bases from V and 6 bases from J; bases unmatched to any gene: 17. The CDR3 nucleotides read TGTGCCACCAGCAGTTCGAAGGGCTGGACAGGAACTCTCAATGAGCAGTTCTTC. Translating gives CATSSSKGWTGTLNEQFF.

This clonotype occurred a few times. The chain links TRBV20-1 to TRBJ2-5; 8 bases line up with TRBD2. J gave up 1 base and V 0 bases, and 7 bases lay outside the gene matches. In germline, CDR1 is DFQATT, CDR2 SNEGSKA (reference sequence). CDR3 length: 16 amino acids. CDR3 protein: CSARDRRGVPQETQYF. The CDR3, as DNA: TGCAGTGCTAGAGATCGGCGGGGGGTCCCCCAAGAGACCCAGTACTTC.

The CDR3 nucleotides read TGTGCCAGCAGACTCGGAACAGATATGCAATATTTT. It codes for CASRLGTDMQYF. This chain uses TRBV12-3 or TRBV12-4 with TRBJ2-3; no clear D. This CDR3 has 12 amino acids. V lost 6 bases and J lost 15, with 19 bases in between.

This chain links TRBV20-1 with TRBJ2-2; TRBD2 matches 15 bases. V lost 6 bases, J lost 4 bases, and 9 bases stayed unmatched. This CDR3 has 17 residues. Germline CDR1 reads DFQATT; CDR2 reads SNEGSKA (reference sequence). The CDR3: CSATGLAGGGSTGELFF. DNA for the CDR3: TGCAGTGCCACGGGACTAGCGGGAGGAGGGAGCACCGGGGAGCTGTTTTTT.

There are a few counts of this clonotype. The J gene is TRBJ2-5, the V gene TRBV5-5; 7 bases agree with TRBD1. The V gene end was trimmed by 3 bases and the J gene end by 7 bases; junction bases not matched to a gene: 12. This CDR3 spans 15 amino acids. Germline V gene data show CDR1 as SGHKS and CDR2 as YYEKEE (reference sequence). CDR3 sequence: CASSSSGTVSGTQYF. CDR3 DNA: TGTGCCAGCAGCTCGTCCGGGACAGTGAGTGGGACCCAGTACTTC.

This clonotype came up a few times. The rearrangement links TRBV5-1 to TRBJ1-1; TRBD1 might be the D (5 bases). V gave up 1 base and J gave up 1 base, with 14 bases separating them. Looked up from germline, CDR1 is SGHRS and CDR2 is YFSETQ. The CDR3 is made up of 16 amino acids. CDR3: CASSLRRADRNTEAFF. The CDR3 DNA reads as TGCGCCAGCAGCTTGCGCAGGGCTGATAGGAACACTGAAGCTTTCTTT.

The V gene is TRBV7-9, the J gene TRBJ2-1; tentatively, D is TRBD1 (5 bases). Matching the DNA end better, TRBJ2-7 makes the J call doubtful. The length of the CDR3 is 15 residues. CDR1 is SEHNR and CDR2 is FQNEAQ in the germline V gene (reference sequence). The CDR3 here is CASSLGGRSYNEQYF. The CDR3 DNA reads TGTGCCAGCAGCTTAGGGGGCCGCTCCTACAATGAGCAGTACTTC.

The gene calls are TRBV20-1 and TRBJ2-3, with TRBD2 matching over 7 bases. CDR3 size: 15 residues. CDR1 is DFQATT and CDR2 is SNEGSKA in the germline V gene (reference sequence). The trim removed 0 bases at V and 3 bases at J, leaving 6 bases unmatched. CDR3 region: CSARDPSGYTDTQYF. The CDR3 bases are TGCAGTGCTAGAGATCCTAGCGGTTATACAGATACGCAGTATTTT.

There are a few counts of this clonotype. The chain has TRBV20-1 and TRBJ1-6, with no clear D. CDR3 length: 18 residues. The germline V gene has CDR1 DFQATT and CDR2 SNEGSKA (reference sequence). The germline V and J ends were trimmed by 2 bases and 0 bases, with 17 bases remaining between them. The CDR3 region has the DNA TGCAGTGCTAGACCCTGGCCGTCGTCGAGCTCCTATAATTCACCCCTCCACTTT. Translated, it gives CSARPWPSSSSYNSPLHF.

This sequence joins TRBV9 and TRBJ1-3; D is unclear. Germline V gives CDR1 SGDLS, CDR2 YYNGEE. The CDR3 totals 16 residues. Between the trimmed V and J ends, which lost 4 bases and 0 bases, there was a span of 14 bases. The CDR3 region has the DNA TGTGCCAGCAGCCTTAAGCCCCTGTTCTCTGGAAACACCATATATTTT. Protein sequence: CASSLKPLFSGNTIYF.

The rearrangement links TRBV11-2 to TRBJ1-1; D is unresolved. The CDR3 is made up of 13 amino acids. The germline V gene has CDR1 SGHAT and CDR2 FQNNGV. Between the trimmed V and J ends, which lost 5 bases and 1 base, there was a span of 8 bases. CDR3 bases: TGTGCCAGCAGCGCCTCGTGGAACACTGAAGCTTTCTTT. Translation gives CASSASWNTEAFF. Looking up the rest from reference TRBV11-2 and TRBJ1-1 gives the full variable domain: EAGVAQSPRYKIIEKRQSVAFWCNPISGHATLYWYQQILGQGPKLLIQFQNNGVVDDSQLPKDRFSAERLKGVDSTLKIQPAKLEDSAVYLCASSASWNTEAFFGQGTRLTVV.

The chain combines TRBV15 with TRBJ1-1, with a tentative D call TRBD1 (6 bases). Trimming left V 0 bases short and J 5 bases short, with 10 bases between. The germline CDR1 and CDR2 sequences are LNHNV and YYDKDF (reference sequence). This CDR3 comprises 14 residues. CDR3 amino acids: CATSREQGGTEAFF. The DNA of the CDR3 is TGTGCCACCAGCAGAGAACAGGGAGGGACTGAAGCTTTCTTT.

V is TRBV2 and J is TRBJ2-7; TRBD2 matches at 9 bases. CDR3 length equals 15 residues. Losses at the gene ends were 5 bases for V and 3 bases for J; bases not matched to a gene: 8. Germline CDR1 reads SNHLY; CDR2 reads FYNNEI. In DNA form, the CDR3 reads TGTGCCAGCAGTCCCCGTGCTAGCGGGGTCTACGAGCAGTACTTC. Translation: CASSPRASGVYEQYF.